The next 24 T cell receptor beta chains were all read from a single sample in a study of response to subunit inactivated influenza vaccine (dated by TCRdb to the late 2010s). The library was produced with RT-PCR. Sequencing instrument: Illumina HiSeq 2500. TCRdb trimmed public reads at Q25 via fastp, called clones via MiXCR and kept in-frame beta chains. Each CDR3 protein gets just one entry, which takes the most common genes and DNA from the rows behind it. This sample has around 760,000 distinct CDR3 sequences in its table, and over 11% of those were observed once. 6.5% to 8.5% of the sample is held by the ten biggest clonotypes. The starting material was PBMCs from blood, obtained 14 days before vaccination. The receptors originated from a man between 50 and 59 years old who received an inactivated influenza vaccine. Donor details come from another sample of the same person, matched by shared clones.

In its sample, this clonotype was seen a few times. This CDR3 reads CASSPPGTGLKGYETQYF. CDR3 nucleotides: TGTGCCAGCAGCCCGCCTGGGACAGGCCTTAAAGGGTACGAGACCCAGTACTTC. The rearrangement uses TRBV11-2 and TRBJ2-5; 8 nucleotides match TRBD1. Per the germline V gene, CDR1 is SGHAT and CDR2 is FQNNGV. J gave up 5 bases and V 5 bases, and 19 bases lay outside the gene matches. CDR3 length equals 18 residues.

J is TRBJ2-1 and V is TRBV4-1; 9 bases line up with TRBD2. Per germline, CDR1 MGHRA and CDR2 YSYEKL. Trimming took 3 bases from V and 7 from J; bases not matched to a gene: 13. This CDR3 is 17 amino acids long. Here the CDR3 reads CASSHGGLAGGRNEQFF. As DNA, the CDR3 is TGCGCCAGCAGCCATGGGGGTCTGGCGGGGGGGCGAAATGAGCAGTTCTTC.

This clonotype was counted many times. This chain joins TRBV4-2 and TRBJ2-1; D remains unclear. The CDR3 runs to 16 residues. Germline V CDR1 and CDR2: LGHNA, YNFKEQ. V was clipped by 1 base and J by 1 base, with 11 bases between them. As DNA, the CDR3 is TGTGCCAGCAGCCAAGTCCCTTTTGGATCCTACAATGAGCAGTTCTTC. Protein sequence: CASSQVPFGSYNEQFF.

This rearrangement joins TRBV20-1 to TRBJ2-3, with TRBD1 matching over 7 bases. This CDR3 is 12 amino acids long. Germline assignment: CDR1 DFQATT and CDR2 SNEGSKA (reference sequence). J lost 6 bases, V lost 7 bases, and 7 bases had no gene match. CDR3 sequence reads: CSGKGGADTQYF. Written as DNA, the CDR3 is TGCAGTGGTAAAGGGGGCGCGGATACGCAGTATTTT.

There are a few counts of this clonotype. V and J are TRBV5-5 and TRBJ2-3; D not resolved. Trimming stripped 0 bases from V and 2 bases from J, with 19 bases between. Germline CDR1 reads SGHKS; CDR2 reads YYEKEE (reference sequence). The CDR3 length is 18 residues. CDR3 residues: CASSLAPPAQISTDTQYF. As DNA, the CDR3 is TGTGCCAGCAGCTTGGCCCCGCCGGCACAAATTTCCACAGATACGCAGTATTTT.

The gene calls are TRBV30 and TRBJ2-3; TRBD1 is a possible D gene (7 bases). Trimming shortened V by 2 bases and J by 5 bases, and 14 bases separated the two germline ends. The CDR3 runs to 14 residues. Germline-derived CDR1 and CDR2 are GTSNPN and SVGIG (reference sequence). The DNA of the CDR3 is TGTGCCTGGAGTACCGGAGGGACAGAAGATACGCAGTATTTT. It codes for CAWSTGGTEDTQYF.

There are a few counts of this clonotype. The rearrangement links TRBV29-1 to TRBJ2-7; no clear D gene. The CDR3 totals 12 residues. Trimming cost V 4 bases and J 4 bases, with 11 bases left between them. Germline V gives CDR1 SQVTM, CDR2 ANQGSEA. This CDR3 reads CSVVTQNYEQYF. The CDR3 coding sequence is TGCAGCGTTGTCACTCAGAATTACGAGCAGTACTTC.

This clonotype was picked up many times. V usage is TRBV27 and J usage is TRBJ2-4; 8 nucleotides match TRBD1. CDR3 size: 16 residues. CDR1 is MNHEY and CDR2 is SMNVEV in the germline V gene (reference sequence). The V and J ends lost 5 bases and 9 bases, in that order; junction bases with no gene match: 15. This chain's CDR3 is CASSPLQTGAVGIQYF. Here the CDR3 DNA reads TGTGCCAGCAGTCCCCTCCAGACAGGGGCGGTAGGCATTCAGTACTTC.

The chain links TRBV2 to TRBJ2-7; D may match TRBD1 or TRBD2 (6 bases each). Germline V gives CDR1 SNHLY, CDR2 FYNNEI. Between the trimmed V and J ends, which lost 4 bases and 6 bases, there was a span of 13 bases. This CDR3 comprises 13 residues. In nucleotides, the CDR3 is TGTGCCAGCAGTGTACGGGGGCCGAGCGAGCAGTACTTC. The encoded protein is CASSVRGPSEQYF. Full variable domain (rest looked up from reference TRBV2 and TRBJ2-7): EPEVTQTPSHQVTQMGQEVILRCVPISNHLYFYWYRQILGQKVEFLVSFYNNEISEKSEIFDDQFSVERPDGSNFTLKIRSTKLEDSAMYFCASSVRGPSEQYFGPGTRLTVT.

This chain joins TRBV5-5 and TRBJ2-3, with D perhaps matching TRBD1 (5 bases). The CDR3 contains 11 residues. From germline, CDR1 is SGHKS and CDR2 YYEKEE (reference sequence). Trimming removed 6 bases from V and 7 bases from J, with 9 bases in between. In DNA, the CDR3 is TGTGCCAGCATTCAGGGATATACGCAGTATTTT. Translation gives CASIQGYTQYF.

This clonotype was counted ten times or more. The chain carries TRBV5-1 and TRBJ2-4, with 7 bases that match TRBD1. This CDR3 region has 15 residues. Germline V CDR1 and CDR2: SGHRS, YFSETQ. V gave up 4 bases and J gave up 1 base; unmatched junction bases: 5. The CDR3 nucleotides read TGCGCCAGCAGCCCAACGGACAGGGCCAAAAACATTCAGTACTTC. It encodes CASSPTDRAKNIQYF.

Only a few counts were recorded for this clonotype. The rearrangement links TRBV6-1 to TRBJ2-7; the match to TRBD2 covers 10 bases. The CDR3 is 13 residues long. The trim removed 8 bases at V and 4 bases at J, leaving 5 bases unmatched. Germline loops: CDR1 MNHNS, CDR2 SASEGT. The CDR3 spells CASFSGGIYEQYF. For the CDR3, the DNA is TGTGCCAGCTTTAGCGGGGGGATTTACGAGCAGTACTTC.

This chain connects TRBV6-1 to TRBJ1-1; a weak D match, TRBD1 (5 bases). The CDR3 extends over 14 amino acids. V was pared by 1 base and J by 6 bases, with 12 bases between. Germline CDR1 MNHNS, CDR2 SASEGT. The chain's CDR3 is CASSEVGLGPEAFF. The CDR3 DNA sequence: TGTGCCAGCAGTGAAGTGGGTTTGGGACCTGAAGCTTTCTTT.

The genes are TRBV3-1 and TRBJ2-2; D is ambiguous. Germline CDR1 is LGHDT and CDR2 is YNNKEL (reference sequence). CDR3 length: 13 amino acids. Trimming removed 6 bases at V and 4 bases at J, with 9 bases between. This chain's CDR3 is CASRPGSTGELFF. As DNA, the CDR3 is TGTGCCAGCAGGCCCGGGTCCACCGGGGAGCTGTTTTTT.

This clonotype was seen only a few times. The chain employs TRBV6-1 and TRBJ2-7; the D is unclear. V lost 6 bases to trimming and J lost 2 bases, with 8 bases between them. The V gene's germline CDR1 is MNHNS and CDR2 SASEGT. The CDR3 contains 12 residues. The CDR3 DNA is TGTGCCAGCAGCGGGCCCCCCTACGAGCAGTACTTC. This encodes CASSGPPYEQYF.

This chain joins TRBV7-2 and TRBJ2-4; D might be TRBD1 (5 bases). CDR1 and CDR2 (germline): SGHTA, FQGNSA. V shed 5 bases and J shed 0 bases, with 8 bases lying between them. The CDR3 extends over 14 amino acids. The CDR3 region has the DNA TGTGCCAGCAGCCCGACAGTAGCCAAAAACATTCAGTACTTC. Amino acid sequence: CASSPTVAKNIQYF. Using reference TRBV7-2 and TRBJ2-4 for the parts outside the CDR3, the full variable domain is GAGVSQSPSNKVTEKGKDVELRCDPISGHTALYWYRQSLGQGLEFLIYFQGNSAPDKSGLPSDRFSAERTGGSVSTLTIQRTQQEDSAVYLCASSPTVAKNIQYFGAGTRLSVL.

This CDR3 reads CASSFRRQFNEKLFF. The DNA of the CDR3 is TGTGCCAGCAGTTTCCGCAGACAGTTTAATGAAAAACTGTTTTTT. The chain couples TRBV12-3 or TRBV12-4 to TRBJ1-4; D possibly corresponds to TRBD1 (5 bases). Trimming left V 3 bases short and J 4 bases short, with 12 bases between. This CDR3 region has 15 residues.

This clonotype has only a few counts. The chain links TRBV5-1 to TRBJ2-5; the D is unclear. Trimming removed 0 bases at V and 1 base at J, with 10 bases between. Germline CDR1 reads SGHRS; CDR2 reads YFSETQ. The CDR3 runs to 15 residues. The CDR3 nucleotides read TGCGCCAGCAGCTTGGCCAACCCGCCCCAAGAGACCCAGTACTTC. This translates into CASSLANPPQETQYF.

The J gene is TRBJ2-5, the V gene TRBV30, with TRBD2 matching over 9 bases. CDR3 length equals 14 residues. The V segment lost 3 bases and the J segment 4 bases; nucleotides outside the gene matches: 6. CDR1 and CDR2 (germline): GTSNPN, SVGIG (reference sequence). Here the CDR3 DNA reads TGTGCCTGGAGCCCGGGACTAGCCTCAGAGACCCAGTACTTC. It encodes CAWSPGLASETQYF. Using reference TRBV30 and TRBJ2-5 for the parts outside the CDR3, the full variable domain is SQTIHQWPATLVQPVGSPLSLECTVEGTSNPNLYWYRQAAGRGLQLLFYSVGIGQISSEVPQNLSASRPQDRQFILSSKKLLLSDSGFYLCAWSPGLASETQYFGPGTRLLVL.

In this sample, this clonotype turned up many times. The J gene is TRBJ2-6, the V gene TRBV7-2; D unresolved. Between the trimmed V and J ends, which lost 6 bases and 0 bases, there was a span of 9 bases. The CDR3 length is 15 residues. Germline V gene lookup returns CDR1 SGHTA and CDR2 FQGNSA. CDR3 in DNA: TGTGCCAGCAGTTCCGTCTTCTCTGGGGCCAACGTCCTGACTTTC. It codes for CASSSVFSGANVLTF.

In the case of this clonotype: This may come from a read error, since a much larger clone is one base off. The rearrangement uses TRBV12-3 or TRBV12-4 and TRBJ2-7; TRBD2 aligns across 11 bases. The CDR3 covers 15 residues. DNA for the CDR3: TGTTCCAGCAGCTACCGACTAGCGGGGACCTACGAGCAGTACTTC. This sequence encodes CSSSYRLAGTYEQYF.

In its sample, this clonotype was seen a few times. J is TRBJ2-2 and V is TRBV27; D not resolved. Between the trimmed V and J ends, which lost 5 bases and 0 bases, there was a span of 10 bases. CDR3 length: 15 amino acids. Germline CDR1 MNHEY, CDR2 SMNVEV (reference sequence). The CDR3 sequence: CASSRETTNTGELFF. CDR3 in DNA: TGTGCCAGCAGTCGTGAGACCACGAACACCGGGGAGCTGTTTTTT.

This clonotype was seen more than once but under ten times. J is TRBJ2-2 and V is TRBV13, with a tentative D call TRBD2 (5 bases). The CDR3 contains 15 residues. Trimming took 8 bases from V and 0 from J, leaving 13 bases between them. The V gene's germline CDR1 is PRHDT and CDR2 FYEKMQ (reference sequence). As DNA, the CDR3 is TGTGCCAGCCGCGGACGGGATACGAACACCGGGGAGCTGTTTTTT. It is translated as CASRGRDTNTGELFF.

The chain combines TRBV19 with TRBJ2-7; D may be TRBD1 or TRBD2 (5 bases each). The CDR3 spans 14 residues. The V end lost 3 bases, the J end lost 0 bases, and 9 bases lay between the germline ends. Germline assignment: CDR1 LNHDA and CDR2 SQIVND (reference sequence). The CDR3 region has the DNA TGTGCCAGTAGTATGGGGGAGAGCTCCTACGAGCAGTACTTC. This gives the protein CASSMGESSYEQYF.